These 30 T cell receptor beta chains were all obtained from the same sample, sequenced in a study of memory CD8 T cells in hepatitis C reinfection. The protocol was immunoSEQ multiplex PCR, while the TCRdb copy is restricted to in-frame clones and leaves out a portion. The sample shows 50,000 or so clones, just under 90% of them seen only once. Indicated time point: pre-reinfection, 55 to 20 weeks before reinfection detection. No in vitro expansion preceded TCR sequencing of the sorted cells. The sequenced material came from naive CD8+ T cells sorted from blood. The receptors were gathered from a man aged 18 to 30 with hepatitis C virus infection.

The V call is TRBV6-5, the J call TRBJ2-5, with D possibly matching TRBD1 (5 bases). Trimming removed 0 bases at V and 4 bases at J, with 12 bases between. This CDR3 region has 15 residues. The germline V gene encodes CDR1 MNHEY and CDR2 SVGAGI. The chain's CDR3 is CASSYSLRGTETQYF. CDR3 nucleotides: TGTGCCAGCAGTTACTCGCTTAGGGGCACAGAGACCCAGTACTTC.

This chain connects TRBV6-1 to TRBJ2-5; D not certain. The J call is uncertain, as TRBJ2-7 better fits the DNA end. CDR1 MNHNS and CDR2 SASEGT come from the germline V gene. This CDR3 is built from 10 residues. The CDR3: CASSENEQYF. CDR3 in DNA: TGTGCCAGCAGTGAAAACGAGCAGTACTTC.

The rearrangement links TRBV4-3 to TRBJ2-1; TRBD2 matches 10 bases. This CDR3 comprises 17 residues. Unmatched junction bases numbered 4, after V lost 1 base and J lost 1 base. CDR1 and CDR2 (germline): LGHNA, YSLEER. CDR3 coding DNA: TGCGCCAGCAGCCAAGCGAATAGCGGGGGGTCCTACAATGAGCAGTTCTTC. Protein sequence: CASSQANSGGSYNEQFF.

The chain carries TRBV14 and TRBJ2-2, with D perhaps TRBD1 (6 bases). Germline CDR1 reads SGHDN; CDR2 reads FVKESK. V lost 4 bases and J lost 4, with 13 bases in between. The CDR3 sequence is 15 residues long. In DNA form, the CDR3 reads TGTGCCAGCAGCCGGTCTAGGGGGAGCACCGGGGAGCTGTTTTTT. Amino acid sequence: CASSRSRGSTGELFF.

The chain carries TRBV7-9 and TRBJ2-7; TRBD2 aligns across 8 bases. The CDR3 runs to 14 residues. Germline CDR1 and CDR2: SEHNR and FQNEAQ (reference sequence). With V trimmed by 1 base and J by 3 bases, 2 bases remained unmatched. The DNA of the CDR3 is TGTGCCAGCAGCTTAGGGCTAGCGGGCTACGAGCAGTACTTC. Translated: CASSLGLAGYEQYF.

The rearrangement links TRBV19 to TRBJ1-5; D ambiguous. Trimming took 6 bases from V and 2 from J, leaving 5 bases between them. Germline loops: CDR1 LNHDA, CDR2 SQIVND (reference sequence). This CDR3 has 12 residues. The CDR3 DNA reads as TGTGCCAGTAGGCAGGGCAATCAGCCCCAGCATTTT. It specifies CASRQGNQPQHF.

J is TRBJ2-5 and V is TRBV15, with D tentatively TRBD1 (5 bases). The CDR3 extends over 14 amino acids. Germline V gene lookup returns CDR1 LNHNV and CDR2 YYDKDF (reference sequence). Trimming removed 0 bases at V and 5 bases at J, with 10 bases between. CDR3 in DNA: TGTGCCACCAGCAGAGATCCCCAGGGTGAGACCCAGTACTTC. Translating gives CATSRDPQGETQYF.

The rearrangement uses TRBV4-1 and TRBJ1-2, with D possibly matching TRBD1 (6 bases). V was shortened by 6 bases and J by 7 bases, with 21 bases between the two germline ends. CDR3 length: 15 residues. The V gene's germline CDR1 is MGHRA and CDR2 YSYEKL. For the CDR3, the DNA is TGCGCCAGCAGGGGACTCGGGGGGCGTGATGTTGGCTACACCTTC. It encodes CASRGLGGRDVGYTF.

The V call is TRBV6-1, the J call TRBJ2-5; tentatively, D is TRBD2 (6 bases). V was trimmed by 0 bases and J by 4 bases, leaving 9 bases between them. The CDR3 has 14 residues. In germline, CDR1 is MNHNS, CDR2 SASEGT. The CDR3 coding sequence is TGTGCCAGCAGTGAAGCTTACGGGGGAGAGACCCAGTACTTC. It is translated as CASSEAYGGETQYF.

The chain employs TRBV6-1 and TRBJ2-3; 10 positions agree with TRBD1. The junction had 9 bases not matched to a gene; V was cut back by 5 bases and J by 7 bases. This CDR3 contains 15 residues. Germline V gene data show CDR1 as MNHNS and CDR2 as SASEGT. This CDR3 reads CASSSQTGGSNTQYF. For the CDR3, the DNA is TGTGCCAGCAGTTCACAGACAGGGGGCTCAAATACGCAGTATTTT.

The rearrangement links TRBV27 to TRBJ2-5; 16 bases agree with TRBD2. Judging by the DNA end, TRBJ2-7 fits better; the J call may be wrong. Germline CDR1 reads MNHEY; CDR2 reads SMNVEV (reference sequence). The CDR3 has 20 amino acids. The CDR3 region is CASSLSQGTSGRAFYNEQYF. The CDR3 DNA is TGTGCCAGCAGTTTATCGCAGGGGACTAGCGGGAGGGCCTTTTACAACGAGCAGTACTTC.

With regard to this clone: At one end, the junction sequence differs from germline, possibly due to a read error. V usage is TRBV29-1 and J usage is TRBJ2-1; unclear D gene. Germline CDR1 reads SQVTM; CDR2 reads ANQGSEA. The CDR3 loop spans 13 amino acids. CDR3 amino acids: CSGEGVNYNEQFF. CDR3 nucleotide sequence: TGCAGCGGTGAAGGAGTGAACTACAATGAGCAGTTCTTC.

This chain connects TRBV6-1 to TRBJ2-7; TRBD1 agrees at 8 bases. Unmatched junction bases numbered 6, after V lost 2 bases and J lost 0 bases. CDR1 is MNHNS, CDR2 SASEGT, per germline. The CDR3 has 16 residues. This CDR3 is CASSEWGTGYSYEQYV. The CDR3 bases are TGTGCCAGCAGTGAATGGGGGACAGGATACTCCTACGAGCAGTACGTC.

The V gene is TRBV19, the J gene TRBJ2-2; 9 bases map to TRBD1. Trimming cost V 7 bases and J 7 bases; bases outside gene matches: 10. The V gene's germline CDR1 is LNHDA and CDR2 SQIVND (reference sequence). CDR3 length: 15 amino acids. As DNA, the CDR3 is TGTGCCAGTAATTCGTGGACAGGGGATGTCGGGGAGCTGTTTTTT. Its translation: CASNSWTGDVGELFF.

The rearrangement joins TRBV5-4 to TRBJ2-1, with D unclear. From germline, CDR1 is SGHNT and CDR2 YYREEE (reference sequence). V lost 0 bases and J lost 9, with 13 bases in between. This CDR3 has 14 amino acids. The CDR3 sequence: CASSLVLDPGEQFF. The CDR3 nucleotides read TGTGCCAGCAGCTTGGTTCTAGATCCGGGTGAGCAGTTCTTC.

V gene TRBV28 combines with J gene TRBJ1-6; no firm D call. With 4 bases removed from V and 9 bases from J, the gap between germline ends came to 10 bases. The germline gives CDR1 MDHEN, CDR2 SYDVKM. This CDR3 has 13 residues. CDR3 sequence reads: CASSSGGTSPLHF. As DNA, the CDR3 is TGTGCCAGCAGTTCTGGTGGCACTTCACCCCTCCACTTT.

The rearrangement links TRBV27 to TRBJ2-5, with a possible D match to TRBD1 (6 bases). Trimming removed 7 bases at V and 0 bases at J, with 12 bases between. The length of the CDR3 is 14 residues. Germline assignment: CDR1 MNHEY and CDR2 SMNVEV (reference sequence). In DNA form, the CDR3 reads TGTGCCAGCAAGGGACACCTAAACCAAGAGACCCAGTACTTC. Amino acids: CASKGHLNQETQYF.

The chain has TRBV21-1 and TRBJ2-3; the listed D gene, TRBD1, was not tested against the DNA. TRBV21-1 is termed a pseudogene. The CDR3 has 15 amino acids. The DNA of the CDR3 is TGTGCCAGCAGCAAAGAAGGGGCAGGGACAGATACGCAGTATTTT. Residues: CASSKEGAGTDTQYF.

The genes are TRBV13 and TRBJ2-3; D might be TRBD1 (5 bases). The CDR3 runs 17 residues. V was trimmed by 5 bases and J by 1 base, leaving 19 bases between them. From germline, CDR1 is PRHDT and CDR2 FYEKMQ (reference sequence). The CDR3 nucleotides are TGTGCCAGCAGCAGACCTGCTCAGGGCTCTCGCACAGATACGCAGTATTTT. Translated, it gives CASSRPAQGSRTDTQYF.

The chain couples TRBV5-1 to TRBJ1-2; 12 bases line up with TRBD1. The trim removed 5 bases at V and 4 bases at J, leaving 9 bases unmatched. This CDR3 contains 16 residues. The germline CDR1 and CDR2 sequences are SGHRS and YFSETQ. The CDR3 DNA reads TGCGCCAGCAGATTGACCGGGACAGGGGGCTTCTATGGCTACACCTTC. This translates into CASRLTGTGGFYGYTF.

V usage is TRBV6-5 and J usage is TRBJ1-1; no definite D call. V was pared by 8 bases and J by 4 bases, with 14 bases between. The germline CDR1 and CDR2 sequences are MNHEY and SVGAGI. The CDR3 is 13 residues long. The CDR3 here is CASGAGYSTEAFF. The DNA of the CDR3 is TGTGCCAGCGGAGCGGGTTATAGCACTGAAGCTTTCTTT.

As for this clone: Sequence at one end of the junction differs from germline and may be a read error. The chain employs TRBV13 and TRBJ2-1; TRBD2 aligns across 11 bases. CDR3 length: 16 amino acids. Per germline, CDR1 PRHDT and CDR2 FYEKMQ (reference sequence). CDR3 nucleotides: TGTGCCAGCAGCACGACTAGCGGGAAGCCCTACAATAAGCAGTTCTTC. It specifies CASSTTSGKPYNKQFF.

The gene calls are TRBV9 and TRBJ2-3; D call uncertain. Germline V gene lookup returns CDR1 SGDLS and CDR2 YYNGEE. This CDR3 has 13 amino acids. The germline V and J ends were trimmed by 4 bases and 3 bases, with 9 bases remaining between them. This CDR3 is CASSRLKTDTQYF. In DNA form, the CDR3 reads TGTGCCAGCAGCCGGTTAAAAACAGATACGCAGTATTTT.

CDR3 DNA: TGTGCCAGCAGCTTAGGGGACTCGCACGAGCAGTACGTC. This codes for CASSLGDSHEQYV. The rearrangement links TRBV7-9 to TRBJ2-7; tentatively, D is TRBD2 (6 bases). Looked up from germline, CDR1 is SEHNR and CDR2 is FQNEAQ (reference sequence). CDR3 size: 13 residues. Trimming stripped 1 base from V and 5 bases from J, with 9 bases between.

CDR3 amino acids: CASTDFQGRVNEQFF. The CDR3 DNA sequence: TGTGCCAGCACCGACTTTCAGGGGAGGGTCAATGAGCAGTTCTTC. The chain is built from TRBV11-2 and TRBJ2-1; D may be TRBD2 (7 bases). This CDR3 comprises 15 residues. Trimming cost V 7 bases and J 6 bases, with 19 bases left between them. Germline V lookup: CDR1 SGHAT, CDR2 FQNNGV. Full variable domain (remainder filled in from reference TRBV11-2 and TRBJ2-1): EAGVAQSPRYKIIEKRQSVAFWCNPISGHATLYWYQQILGQGPKLLIQFQNNGVVDDSQLPKDRFSAERLKGVDSTLKIQPAKLEDSAVYLCASTDFQGRVNEQFFGPGTRLTVL.

The CDR3 region has the DNA TGTGCCAGCAGTTTGAGAACCACAGATACGCAGTATTTT. Its translation: CASSLRTTDTQYF. The J gene is TRBJ2-3, the V gene TRBV27; D unclear. V was trimmed by 3 bases and J by 2 bases, leaving 6 bases between them. Germline CDR1 is MNHEY and CDR2 is SMNVEV (reference sequence). The CDR3 has 13 residues.

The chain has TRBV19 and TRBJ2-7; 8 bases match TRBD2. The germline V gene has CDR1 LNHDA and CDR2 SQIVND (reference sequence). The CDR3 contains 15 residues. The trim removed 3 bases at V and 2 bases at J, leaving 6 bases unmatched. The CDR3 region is CASSIRLATPYEQYF. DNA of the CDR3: TGTGCCAGTAGTATCAGACTAGCGACACCCTACGAGCAGTACTTC. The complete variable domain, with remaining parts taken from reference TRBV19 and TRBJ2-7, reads DGGITQSPKYLFRKEGQNVTLSCEQNLNHDAMYWYRQDPGQGLRLIYYSQIVNDFQKGDIAEGYSVSREKKESFPLTVTSAQKNPTAFYLCASSIRLATPYEQYFGPGTRLTVT.

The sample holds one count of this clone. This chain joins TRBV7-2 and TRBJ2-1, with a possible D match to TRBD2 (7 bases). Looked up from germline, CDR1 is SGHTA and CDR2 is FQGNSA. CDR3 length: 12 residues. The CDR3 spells CALEGGLDEQFF. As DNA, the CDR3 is TGTGCTTTAGAGGGGGGGCTGGATGAGCAGTTCTTC. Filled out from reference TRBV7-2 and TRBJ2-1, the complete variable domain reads GAGVSQSPSNKVTEKGKDVELRCDPISGHTALYWYRQSLGQGLEFLIYFQGNSAPDKSGLPSDRFSAERTGGSVSTLTIQRTQQEDSAVYLCALEGGLDEQFFGPGTRLTVL.

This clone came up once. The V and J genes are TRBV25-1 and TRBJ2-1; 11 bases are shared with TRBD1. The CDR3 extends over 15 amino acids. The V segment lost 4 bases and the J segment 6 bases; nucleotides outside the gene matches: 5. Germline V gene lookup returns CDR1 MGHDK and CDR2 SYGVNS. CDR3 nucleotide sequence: TGTGCCAGCAGTGTATGGGACAGGGGGGGCAATGAGCAGTTCTTC. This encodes CASSVWDRGGNEQFF.

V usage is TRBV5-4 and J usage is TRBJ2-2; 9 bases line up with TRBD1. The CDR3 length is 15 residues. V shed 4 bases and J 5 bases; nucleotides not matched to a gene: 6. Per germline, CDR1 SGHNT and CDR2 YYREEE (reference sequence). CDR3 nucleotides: TGTGCCAGCAGCACCGGGACAGGGTGGACCGGGGAGCTGTTTTTT. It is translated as CASSTGTGWTGELFF.